Here is one TCR beta chain with its context. Using immunoSEQ multiplex PCR, the repertoire was profiled, and TCRdb retains in-frame clones only, with some absent. The sample yields 150,000 or so clones, about nine tenths seen once. V was trimmed by 4 bases and J by 1 base, leaving 14 bases between them. The CDR3 is 15 amino acids. Looked up from germline, CDR1 is SGHRS and CDR2 is YFSETQ. The data derive from a study of T cell responses to AZD1222 COVID-19 vaccine. The chain links TRBV5-1 to TRBJ1-1; possibly TRBD1 for D (6 bases). The starting material was peripheral blood, obtained on day 0 of AZD1222 vaccination. The source is an adult in good health. As DNA, the CDR3 is TGCGCCAGCAGCCCCGACAGGCCAAAGAACACTGAAGCTTTCTTT. Residues: CASSPDRPKNTEAFF.